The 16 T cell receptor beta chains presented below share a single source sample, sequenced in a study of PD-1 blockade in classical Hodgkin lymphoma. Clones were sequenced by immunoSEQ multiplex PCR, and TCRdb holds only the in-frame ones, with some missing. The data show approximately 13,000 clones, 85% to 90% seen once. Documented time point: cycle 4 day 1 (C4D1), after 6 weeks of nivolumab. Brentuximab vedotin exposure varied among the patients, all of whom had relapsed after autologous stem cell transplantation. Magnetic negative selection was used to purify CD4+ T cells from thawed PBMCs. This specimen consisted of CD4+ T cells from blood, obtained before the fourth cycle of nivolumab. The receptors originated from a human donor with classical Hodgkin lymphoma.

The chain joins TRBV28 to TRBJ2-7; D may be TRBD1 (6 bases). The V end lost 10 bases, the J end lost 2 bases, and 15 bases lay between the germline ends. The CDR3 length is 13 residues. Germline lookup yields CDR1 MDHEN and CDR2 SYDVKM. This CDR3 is CAIKEDSTYEQYF. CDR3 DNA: TGTGCCATCAAAGAGGACAGCACCTACGAGCAGTACTTC.

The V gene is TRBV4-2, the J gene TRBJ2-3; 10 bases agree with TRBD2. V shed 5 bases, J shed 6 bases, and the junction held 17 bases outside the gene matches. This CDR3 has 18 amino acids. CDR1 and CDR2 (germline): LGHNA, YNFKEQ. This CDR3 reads CASSKNRGSGGLGDTQYF. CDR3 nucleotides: TGTGCCAGCAGCAAAAACCGGGGTAGCGGGGGGTTGGGGGATACGCAGTATTTT.

CDR3 sequence reads: CASSLVAGTQYF. The DNA of the CDR3 is TGTGCCAGCAGCCTAGTGGCGGGGACCCAGTACTTC. V usage is TRBV11-2 and J usage is TRBJ2-5; TRBD2 is a possible D gene (5 bases). Trimming cost V 5 bases and J 7 bases, with 11 bases left between them. The CDR3 is 12 amino acids. CDR1 and CDR2 (germline): SGHAT, FQNNGV.

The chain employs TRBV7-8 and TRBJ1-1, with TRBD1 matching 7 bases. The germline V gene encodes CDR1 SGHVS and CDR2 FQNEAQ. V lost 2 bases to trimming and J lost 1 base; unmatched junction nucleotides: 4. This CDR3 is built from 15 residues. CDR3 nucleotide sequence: TGTGCCAGCAGCTTACGGGCAGGGGGGAACACTGAAGCTTTCTTT. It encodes CASSLRAGGNTEAFF.

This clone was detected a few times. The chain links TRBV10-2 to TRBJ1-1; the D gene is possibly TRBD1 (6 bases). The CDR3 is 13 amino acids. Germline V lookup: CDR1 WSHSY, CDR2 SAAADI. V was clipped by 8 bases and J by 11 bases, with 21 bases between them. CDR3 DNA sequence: TGCGCCAGCCGAGAACAGGGAGGTAGCAACGCTTTCTTT. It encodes CASREQGGSNAFF.

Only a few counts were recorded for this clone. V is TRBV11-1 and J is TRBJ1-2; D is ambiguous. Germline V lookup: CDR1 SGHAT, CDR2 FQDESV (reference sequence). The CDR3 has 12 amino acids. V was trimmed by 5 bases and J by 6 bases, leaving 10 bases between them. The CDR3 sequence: CASSPLENGYTF. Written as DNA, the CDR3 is TGTGCCAGCAGCCCTTTGGAGAATGGCTACACCTTC.

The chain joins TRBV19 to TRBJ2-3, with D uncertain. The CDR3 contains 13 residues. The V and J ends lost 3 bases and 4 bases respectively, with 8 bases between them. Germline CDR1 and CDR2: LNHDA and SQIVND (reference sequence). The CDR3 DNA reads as TGTGCCAGTAGTATCGGTGGTCCAGATACGCAGTATTTT. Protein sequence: CASSIGGPDTQYF.

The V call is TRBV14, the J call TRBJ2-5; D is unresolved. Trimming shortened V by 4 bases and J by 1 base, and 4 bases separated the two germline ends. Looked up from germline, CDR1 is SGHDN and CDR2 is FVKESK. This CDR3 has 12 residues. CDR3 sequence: CASSRPQETQYF. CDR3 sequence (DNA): TGTGCCAGCAGCCGCCCCCAAGAGACCCAGTACTTC.

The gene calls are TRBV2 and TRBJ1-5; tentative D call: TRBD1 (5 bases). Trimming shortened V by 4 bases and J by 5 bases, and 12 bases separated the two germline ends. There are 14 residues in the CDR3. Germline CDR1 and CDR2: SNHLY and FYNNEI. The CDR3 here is CASSAGGSHQPQHF. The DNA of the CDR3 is TGTGCCAGCAGTGCGGGGGGGAGCCATCAGCCCCAGCATTTT. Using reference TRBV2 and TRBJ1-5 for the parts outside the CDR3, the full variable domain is EPEVTQTPSHQVTQMGQEVILRCVPISNHLYFYWYRQILGQKVEFLVSFYNNEISEKSEIFDDQFSVERPDGSNFTLKIRSTKLEDSAMYFCASSAGGSHQPQHFGDGTRLSIL.

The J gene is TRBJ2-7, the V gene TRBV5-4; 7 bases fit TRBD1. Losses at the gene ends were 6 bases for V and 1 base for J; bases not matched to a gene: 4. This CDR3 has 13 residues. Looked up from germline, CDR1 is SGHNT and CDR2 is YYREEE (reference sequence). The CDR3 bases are TGTGCCAGCACCCGGGACAGATCCTACGAGCAGTACTTC. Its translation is CASTRDRSYEQYF.

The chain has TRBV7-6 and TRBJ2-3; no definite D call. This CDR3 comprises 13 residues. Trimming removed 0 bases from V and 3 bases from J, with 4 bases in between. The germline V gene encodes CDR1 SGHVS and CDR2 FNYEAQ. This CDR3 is CASSLARTDTQYF. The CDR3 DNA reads TGTGCCAGCAGCTTAGCCCGGACAGATACGCAGTATTTT.

In DNA, the CDR3 is TGTGCCAGCAAGTCGACGGCACCTGAAGCTTTCTTT. The encoded protein is CASKSTAPEAFF. The chain links TRBV6-1 to TRBJ1-1; D call uncertain. The CDR3 is 12 amino acids. Per the germline V gene, CDR1 is MNHNS and CDR2 is SASEGT. V lost 7 bases and J 6 bases, leaving 12 bases between the germline ends.

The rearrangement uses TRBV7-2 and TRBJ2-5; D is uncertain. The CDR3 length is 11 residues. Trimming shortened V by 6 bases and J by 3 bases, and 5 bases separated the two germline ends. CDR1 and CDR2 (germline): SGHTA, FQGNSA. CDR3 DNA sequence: TGTGCCAGCAGTATGAAAGAGACCCAGTACTTC. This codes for CASSMKETQYF.

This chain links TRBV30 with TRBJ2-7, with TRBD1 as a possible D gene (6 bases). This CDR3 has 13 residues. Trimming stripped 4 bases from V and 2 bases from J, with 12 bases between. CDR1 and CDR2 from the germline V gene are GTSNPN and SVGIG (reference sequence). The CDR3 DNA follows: TGTGCCTGGAACCTAGGGGGAGCCTACGAGCAGTACTTC. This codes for CAWNLGGAYEQYF.

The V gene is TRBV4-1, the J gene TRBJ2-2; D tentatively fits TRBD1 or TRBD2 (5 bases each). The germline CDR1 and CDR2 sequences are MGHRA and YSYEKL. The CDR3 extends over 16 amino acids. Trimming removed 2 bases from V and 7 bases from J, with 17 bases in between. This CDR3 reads CASSQRDGRSGGELFF. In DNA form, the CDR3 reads TGCGCCAGCAGCCAAAGGGACGGACGCTCGGGCGGGGAGCTGTTTTTT.

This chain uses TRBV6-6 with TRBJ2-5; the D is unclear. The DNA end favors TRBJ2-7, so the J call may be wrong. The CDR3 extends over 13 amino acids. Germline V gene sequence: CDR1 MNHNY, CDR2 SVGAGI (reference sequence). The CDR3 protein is CASSYQTLYEQYF. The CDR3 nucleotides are TGTGCCAGCAGTTACCAGACACTCTACGAGCAGTACTTC.